This T cell receptor beta chain was sequenced in a study of a mutant IDH1 vaccine in newly diagnosed glioma. On the study more broadly: Antecedent treatment encompassed radiotherapy, temozolomide, or their combination; the majority received both. Whole-study findings and limits: There were vaccine-induced immune responses in 85% to 95% of the patients. Top peripheral T cell clonotype shifts appeared unrelated to pseudoprogression.

Sequencing was performed with immunoSEQ multiplex PCR; in TCRdb, only in-frame clones are kept and a portion is missing. The profile shows 68,000 or so clones, around 79% of them singletons. The time point here: baseline, week 1 (first vaccination visit). Specified treatment: pre-vaccination baseline after standard-of-care therapy. Donors had new WHO grade 3 or 4 IDH1-mutant, ATRX-lost astrocytomas. CDR3 length: 12 amino acids. Germline V gene lookup returns CDR1 SGHDT and CDR2 YYEEEE. The ends were cut back, 2 bases at V and 3 bases at J, with 5 bases in the middle. As to this clone: Its target is not known.

This receptor was taken from a man in his forties or fifties with glioma. This specimen was PBMCs, taken from a glioma patient treated with radiotherapy, temozolomide or both. The chain is built from TRBV5-6 and TRBJ1-1; D ambiguous. The CDR3 region is CASSFQDTEAFF. CDR3 in DNA: TGTGCCAGCAGCTTTCAGGACACTGAAGCTTTCTTT.